This T cell receptor (beta chain) was found in a study of T cell responses to AZD1222 COVID-19 vaccine. Study-level background: Second doses were pooled across both intervals (about 4 or about 12 weeks). Points from the study as a whole: Repertoires were obtained solely post-peak T cell response. Just a handful of AZD1222 recipients were seropositive at baseline. Reportedly, nearly half of unique spike TCRs recognized epitopes outside B.1.351/B.1.1.7 mutations.

Turning to this clone: Its antigen remains unidentified.

V lost 2 bases and J lost 0, with 13 bases in between. The CDR3 consists of 16 residues. The germline V gene encodes CDR1 MDHEN and CDR2 SYDVKM. Sequencing was performed with immunoSEQ multiplex PCR; in TCRdb, only in-frame clones are kept and a portion is missing. The sample has around 78,000 clones; around 90% are singletons. V gene TRBV28 combines with J gene TRBJ2-5; D perhaps matches TRBD1 (6 bases). The TCR comes from an adult in good health. The input for sequencing was peripheral blood, taken on day 0 of AZD1222 vaccination. CDR3 protein: CASSLSQGTNQETQYF. The CDR3 DNA is TGTGCCAGCAGTTTAAGCCAGGGGACCAACCAAGAGACCCAGTACTTC.